The clone carrying this T cell receptor (beta chain) appeared once. This sample is part of a study of OX40 agonist ivuxolimab in advanced cancers. V was pared by 3 bases and J by 0 bases, with 16 bases between. CDR1 and CDR2 from the germline V gene are SGHNT and YYREEE (reference sequence). The CDR3 is made up of 16 amino acids. Using immunoSEQ multiplex PCR, the repertoire was profiled, and TCRdb retains in-frame clones only, with some absent. The table records some 39,000 clones, 75% to 85% of them present only once. This receptor was taken from an adult with an advanced solid tumor such as melanoma, head and neck, liver or kidney cancer. Source: CD4+ or CD8+ T cells sorted from blood, taken in a trial of the OX40 agonist ivuxolimab. This chain uses TRBV5-4 with TRBJ2-7, with TRBD1 as a possible D gene (5 bases). The CDR3 region has the DNA TGTGCCAGCAGCTGCCTCAGGGCTATTAGCTCCTACGAGCAGTACGTC. Its translation: CASSCLRAISSYEQYV.